This TCR beta chain was identified in a study of T cell responses to AZD1222 COVID-19 vaccine. Produced via immunoSEQ multiplex PCR; TCRdb's table is partial and in-frame only. Here the sample spans about 160,000 clones, around 94% being singletons. Whole-study results and caveats: Mostly white British, mostly female donors; authors suggested clonal diversity may be underestimated. Close to half of spike-specific TCRs reportedly recognize unmutated variant regions. Sampling that yielded the repertoires occurred only after the peak T cell response.

Note on this clone: Antigen specificity is unknown.

Pooling covered second doses at about 4 or about 12 weeks. Germline V gives CDR1 LNHDA, CDR2 SQIVND (reference sequence). This CDR3 region has 12 residues. V dropped 6 bases and J dropped 4 bases, with 7 bases sitting between them. This specimen consisted of peripheral blood, obtained 28 days after the second AZD1222 dose. This chain connects TRBV19 to TRBJ1-5, with D hard to call. The sequence was collected from an adult who received the AZD1222 COVID-19 vaccine. CDR3 sequence reads: CASRERNQPQHF. The CDR3 bases are TGTGCCAGTAGAGAGCGGAATCAGCCCCAGCATTTT.